One sample yielded the 30 T cell receptor beta chains listed below, sequenced in a study of OX40 agonist ivuxolimab in advanced cancers. TCRdb's table, derived via immunoSEQ multiplex PCR, lists solely in-frame clones and lacks some. The table records approximately 70,000 clones, over 70% of them present only once. The input for sequencing was CD4+ or CD8+ T cells sorted from blood, taken in a trial of the OX40 agonist ivuxolimab. These receptors came from an adult with an advanced solid tumor such as melanoma, head and neck, liver or kidney cancer.

V is TRBV6-1 and J is TRBJ1-4, with D hard to call. The CDR3 runs 15 residues. Germline CDR1 reads MNHNS; CDR2 reads SASEGT. The V and J ends lost 3 bases and 4 bases respectively, with 12 bases between them. The CDR3 protein is CASSDWGDYNEKLFF. In DNA form, the CDR3 reads TGTGCCAGCAGTGATTGGGGAGACTATAATGAAAAACTGTTTTTT.

The CDR3 loop reads CASSLRGVAGPYSNQPQHF. CDR3 in DNA: TGTGCCAGCAGTTTACGCGGAGTGGCAGGACCTTATAGCAATCAGCCCCAGCATTTT. The chain joins TRBV28 to TRBJ1-5; D gene unclear. This CDR3 comprises 19 residues. V was pared by 2 bases and J by 0 bases, with 20 bases between. Germline lookup yields CDR1 MDHEN and CDR2 SYDVKM.

This clone was recorded a few times. This chain links TRBV6-5 with TRBJ2-6; D unclear. Trimming removed 2 bases from V and 4 bases from J, with 9 bases in between. There are 15 residues in the CDR3. The germline V gene encodes CDR1 MNHEY and CDR2 SVGAGI. The CDR3 DNA sequence: TGTGCCAGCAGTTACGGGGTGAGGGGGGCCAACGTCCTGACTTTC. This sequence encodes CASSYGVRGANVLTF.

This chain joins TRBV19 and TRBJ2-1, with 9 bases fitting TRBD1. The ends lost 6 bases at V and 3 bases at J; junction bases unmatched: 6. The CDR3 is 15 residues long. CDR1 is LNHDA and CDR2 is SQIVND in the germline V gene (reference sequence). The CDR3 protein is CASSLQGAIYNEQFF. As DNA, the CDR3 is TGTGCCAGTAGCCTACAGGGGGCTATCTACAATGAGCAGTTCTTC.

The chain couples TRBV27 to TRBJ2-2, with no clear D. Between the trimmed V and J ends, which lost 1 base and 0 bases, there was a span of 15 bases. The CDR3 spans 18 residues. Germline V gene lookup returns CDR1 MNHEY and CDR2 SMNVEV (reference sequence). In DNA, the CDR3 is TGTGCCAGCAGTTTATTAGTAGGCACAAAAACGAACACCGGGGAGCTGTTTTTT. The encoded protein is CASSLLVGTKTNTGELFF.

CDR3 in DNA: TGTGCCAGCAGACCAGGAATGAATAGCAATCAGCCCCAGCATTTT. This sequence encodes CASRPGMNSNQPQHF. This chain links TRBV28 with TRBJ1-5; D gene uncertain. Trimming cost V 6 bases and J 0 bases, with 12 bases left between them. This CDR3 spans 15 amino acids. CDR1 MDHEN and CDR2 SYDVKM come from the germline V gene.

The DNA for the CDR3 is TGTGCCAGCTCAGCAATCCCGGGACAGAAAGAGACCCAGTACTTC. Translating it yields CASSAIPGQKETQYF. This rearrangement joins TRBV18 to TRBJ2-5; 7 nucleotides align to TRBD1. Germline CDR1 is KGHSH and CDR2 is LQKENI. Losses at the gene ends were 5 bases for V and 3 bases for J; bases not matched to a gene: 9. This CDR3 spans 15 amino acids.

The gene calls are TRBV7-2 and TRBJ1-2; D call uncertain. Germline loops: CDR1 SGHTA, CDR2 FQGNSA. The CDR3 runs 14 residues. The germline V and J ends were trimmed by 1 base and 2 bases, with 8 bases remaining between them. The CDR3, as DNA: TGTGCCAGCAGCTTAGTTGACGGAAACTATGGCTACACCTTC. Its translation: CASSLVDGNYGYTF.

This CDR3 reads CAIGQGLSYEQYF. The CDR3 DNA sequence: TGTGCCATCGGGCAGGGTCTCTCCTACGAGCAGTACTTC. The V call is TRBV10-3, the J call TRBJ2-7; perhaps TRBD1 as D (5 bases). Germline assignment: CDR1 ENHRY and CDR2 SYGVKD. The CDR3 totals 13 residues. V was pared by 8 bases and J by 0 bases, with 11 bases between.

This clone has more than one count but fewer than ten. The chain links TRBV5-6 to TRBJ2-5, with 8 positions matching TRBD1. The CDR3 is 13 residues long. With V trimmed by 3 bases and J by 4 bases, 2 bases remained unmatched. CDR1 and CDR2 from the germline V gene are SGHDT and YYEEEE. The CDR3 spells CASSWDRRETQYF. The CDR3 DNA reads as TGTGCCAGCAGCTGGGACAGGAGAGAGACCCAGTACTTC.

The table lists this clone with a count of one. This chain uses TRBV9 with TRBJ2-1; 7 nucleotides align to TRBD2. The CDR3 consists of 16 residues. In germline, CDR1 is SGDLS, CDR2 YYNGEE. With V trimmed by 3 bases and J by 4 bases, 10 bases remained unmatched. The CDR3 is CASSALSGRTYNEQFF. The DNA for the CDR3 is TGTGCCAGCAGCGCTCTTAGCGGGCGTACATACAATGAGCAGTTCTTC.

The V gene is TRBV12-5, the J gene TRBJ2-2; tentatively, D is TRBD1 (6 bases). V was shortened by 3 bases and J by 0 bases, with 20 bases between the two germline ends. Germline-derived CDR1 and CDR2 are LGHNT and FRNRAP. CDR3 size: 19 residues. The CDR3 spells CASGFLQRLDRTNTGELFF. CDR3 nucleotide sequence: TGTGCTAGTGGTTTTTTACAACGACTCGACAGGACGAACACCGGGGAGCTGTTTTTT.

The V gene is TRBV7-9, the J gene TRBJ2-3; D possibly corresponds to TRBD2 (5 bases). The CDR3 consists of 14 residues. V was clipped by 5 bases and J by 4 bases, with 13 bases between them. Looked up from germline, CDR1 is SEHNR and CDR2 is FQNEAQ (reference sequence). CDR3 nucleotide sequence: TGTGCCAGCAGCCCGGCGTGGGGAGCAGATACGCAGTATTTT. It specifies CASSPAWGADTQYF.

As to this clone: Other DNA sequences in the sample encode the same CDR3. This rearrangement joins TRBV4-1 to TRBJ1-5; the D gene is possibly TRBD1 (6 bases). The CDR3 is 15 residues long. Trimming removed 4 bases at V and 5 bases at J, with 15 bases between. The germline gives CDR1 MGHRA, CDR2 YSYEKL. In DNA, the CDR3 is TGCGCCAGCAGCCTCGTCACAGGGATGGATCAGCCCCAGCATTTT. Residues: CASSLVTGMDQPQHF.

The chain uses TRBV2 and TRBJ1-5; unclear D gene. Trimming removed 3 bases from V and 9 bases from J, with 12 bases in between. Germline assignment: CDR1 SNHLY and CDR2 FYNNEI. This CDR3 spans 13 amino acids. The CDR3 nucleotides are TGTGCCAGCAGTGAGGGCGGTCAGCGGCCCCAGCATTTT. Translation gives CASSEGGQRPQHF.

This chain joins TRBV11-2 and TRBJ2-3; D possibly uses TRBD1 or TRBD2 (5 bases each). The V gene's germline CDR1 is SGHAT and CDR2 FQNNGV. CDR3 length: 13 residues. V lost 3 bases and J 3 bases, leaving 7 bases between the germline ends. CDR3 coding DNA: TGTGCCAGCAGCTTTGAGGGGACAGATACGCAGTATTTT. Amino acid sequence: CASSFEGTDTQYF.

The CDR3 is CATSGGGVVYGDTQYF. The DNA for the CDR3 is TGTGCCACCAGCGGCGGAGGGGTCGTCTACGGAGATACGCAGTATTTT. The chain uses TRBV15 and TRBJ2-3, with a possible D match to TRBD2 (6 bases). V lost 5 bases, J lost 5 bases, and 20 bases lay in between. Germline assignment: CDR1 LNHNV and CDR2 YYDKDF (reference sequence). This CDR3 has 16 residues.

This rearrangement joins TRBV28 to TRBJ1-4; tentative D call: TRBD1 (5 bases). Germline V gene sequence: CDR1 MDHEN, CDR2 SYDVKM. V was trimmed by 5 bases and J by 7 bases, leaving 5 bases between them. There are 11 residues in the CDR3. For the CDR3, the DNA is TGTGCCAGCAGTACAGGTGAAAAACTGTTTTTT. Translated, it gives CASSTGEKLFF.

V is TRBV7-8 and J is TRBJ2-3, with no clear D. Germline V gene lookup returns CDR1 SGHVS and CDR2 FQNEAQ. Trimming took off 2 bases at V and 1 base at J, with 7 bases between the two ends. The CDR3 covers 14 residues. Here the CDR3 reads CASSLFRGTDTQYF. CDR3 DNA: TGTGCCAGCAGCTTATTTCGGGGCACAGATACGCAGTATTTT.

The chain's CDR3 is CASTLGPSGSYEQYF. In DNA, the CDR3 is TGTGCCAGCACTCTCGGCCCCAGCGGGAGCTACGAGCAGTACTTC. The J gene is TRBJ2-7, the V gene TRBV5-4; 8 nucleotides agree with TRBD2. Germline trimming cut 6 bases from V and 3 bases from J; bases unmatched to any gene: 11. The CDR3 is 15 residues long. CDR1 is SGHNT and CDR2 is YYREEE in the germline V gene (reference sequence).

The V gene is TRBV28, the J gene TRBJ2-3; D is unclear. This CDR3 is 13 amino acids long. The V gene lost 2 bases and the J gene lost 1 base, with 4 bases spanning the gap. Per germline, CDR1 MDHEN and CDR2 SYDVKM. The DNA of the CDR3 is TGTGCCAGCAGTTTAACCCGCACAGATACGCAGTATTTT. It yields the protein CASSLTRTDTQYF.

The chain joins TRBV7-9 to TRBJ2-1; tentative D call: TRBD2 (6 bases). The germline V gene encodes CDR1 SEHNR and CDR2 FQNEAQ (reference sequence). The CDR3 runs 13 residues. Trimming removed 3 bases at V and 7 bases at J, with 10 bases between. The CDR3 nucleotides are TGTGCCAGCAGCTTGGGACTTCTAAATGAGCAGTTCTTC. It codes for CASSLGLLNEQFF.

In DNA, the CDR3 is TGTGCCAGTAGTACCCTCGGGACTAGCGGGTCACCCACAGATACGCAGTATTTT. Encoded protein: CASSTLGTSGSPTDTQYF. The chain combines TRBV19 with TRBJ2-3; 12 positions match TRBD2. This CDR3 spans 18 amino acids. Trimming took 4 bases from V and 2 from J; bases not matched to a gene: 10. CDR1 is LNHDA and CDR2 is SQIVND in the germline V gene (reference sequence).

V usage is TRBV18 and J usage is TRBJ1-1, with D perhaps matching TRBD1 (5 bases). The CDR3 is 14 residues long. V was trimmed by 3 bases and J by 1 base, leaving 9 bases between them. Germline V gene sequence: CDR1 KGHSH, CDR2 LQKENI. The CDR3 reads CASSPMGGNTEAFF. The DNA of the CDR3 is TGTGCCAGCTCACCGATGGGGGGGAACACTGAAGCTTTCTTT.

The chain joins TRBV2 to TRBJ2-1; D is unresolved. The CDR3 spans 13 residues. V was pared by 4 bases and J by 8 bases, with 12 bases between. The germline CDR1 and CDR2 sequences are SNHLY and FYNNEI. The CDR3 reads CASSGLAHDEQFF. The CDR3, as DNA: TGTGCCAGCAGTGGATTAGCTCACGATGAGCAGTTCTTC.

This chain connects TRBV5-8 to TRBJ2-1; no firm D call. Germline V gene data show CDR1 as SGHTS and CDR2 as YDEGEE. The CDR3 has 15 residues. The V end was cut by 4 bases, the J end by 3 bases, with 14 bases between. This CDR3 reads CASSQDSWFYNEQFF. DNA of the CDR3: TGTGCCAGCAGCCAAGACTCCTGGTTCTACAATGAGCAGTTCTTC.

This sequence joins TRBV7-9 and TRBJ1-2, with TRBD1 identical over 7 bases. V shed 5 bases and J 5 bases; nucleotides not matched to a gene: 17. Germline V gene data show CDR1 as SEHNR and CDR2 as FQNEAQ (reference sequence). There are 17 residues in the CDR3. In DNA form, the CDR3 reads TGTGCCAGCAGCCCGAAACCCCTAAATCAGGGGGATTATGGCTACACCTTC. Protein: CASSPKPLNQGDYGYTF.

This chain connects TRBV19 to TRBJ2-1; D is uncertain. This CDR3 contains 12 residues. Looked up from germline, CDR1 is LNHDA and CDR2 is SQIVND (reference sequence). V shed 5 bases and J shed 2 bases, with 4 bases lying between them. The CDR3 here is CASSLAYNEQFF. The CDR3, as DNA: TGTGCCAGTAGTCTAGCCTACAATGAGCAGTTCTTC.

This clone is a singleton in its sample. CDR3 nucleotide sequence: TGTGCCAGCAGTCAAGATTTTACAGGGGTAGGCTACACCTTC. As protein: CASSQDFTGVGYTF. This chain links TRBV2 with TRBJ1-2; 7 bases map to TRBD1. Trimming removed 5 bases from V and 8 bases from J; junction bases left unmatched: 11. CDR3 size: 14 residues. Germline V CDR1 and CDR2: SNHLY, FYNNEI.

V gene TRBV7-8 combines with J gene TRBJ2-2; TRBD2 agrees at 9 bases. The CDR3 covers 15 residues. J was trimmed by 6 bases and V by 3 bases; bases with no gene match: 5. Germline CDR1 SGHVS, CDR2 FQNEAQ. CDR3 amino acids: CASSLGLAYAGELFF. The CDR3 DNA sequence: TGTGCCAGCAGCTTGGGACTAGCTTATGCCGGGGAGCTGTTTTTT.